The 10 T cell receptor beta chains below all came from one sample that was sequenced in a study of T-cell reconstitution after alpha-beta-depleted transplantation in children. Unique molecular identifiers were incorporated into the prepared TCRbeta library. TCRdb fed the PCR reads into MiXCR, producing one record per CDR3 protein. This table has about 980,000 distinct CDR3 sequences, 25% to 30% appearing once. The specimen was PBMCs, mostly from graft donor cells, collected 360 days after TCRalphabeta/CD19-depleted stem cell transplant. These receptors were collected from a boy under two years old who had a stem cell transplant for SCID, so the T cells may come from the graft donor.

This CDR3 is CASSQPLTYMNTEAFF. As DNA, the CDR3 is TGCGCCAGCAGCCAACCGCTAACTTATATGAACACTGAAGCTTTCTTT. V usage is TRBV4-1 and J usage is TRBJ1-1, with no clear D. Germline CDR1 is MGHRA and CDR2 is YSYEKL. V was clipped by 2 bases and J by 0 bases, with 13 bases between them. The length of the CDR3 is 16 residues.

This sequence joins TRBV2 and TRBJ2-3; D could derive from TRBD1 or TRBD2 (6 bases each). The CDR3 totals 13 residues. Trimming cost V 7 bases and J 4 bases, with 12 bases left between them. Germline CDR1 is SNHLY and CDR2 is FYNNEI. The CDR3 nucleotides read TGTGCCAGCATGGGGGGCATCTCAGATACGCAGTATTTT. Its translation: CASMGGISDTQYF.

This clonotype occurred a few times. V usage is TRBV18 and J usage is TRBJ2-3; D unclear. The germline V gene has CDR1 KGHSH and CDR2 LQKENI. V was shortened by 0 bases and J by 2 bases, with 6 bases between the two germline ends. This CDR3 region has 14 residues. The CDR3 sequence: CASSPPVDTDTQYF. CDR3 nucleotide sequence: TGTGCCAGCTCACCACCGGTGGACACAGATACGCAGTATTTT.

The V call is TRBV5-6, the J call TRBJ2-2; D gene uncertain. CDR1 and CDR2 (germline): SGHDT, YYEEEE. V was shortened by 4 bases and J by 6 bases, with 7 bases between the two germline ends. The length of the CDR3 is 12 residues. CDR3 protein: CASSHWAGELFF. The CDR3 DNA reads TGTGCCAGCAGCCATTGGGCCGGGGAGCTGTTTTTT. The variable domain in full, completed from reference TRBV5-6 and TRBJ2-2, reads DAGVTQSPTHLIKTRGQQVTLRCSPKSGHDTVSWYQQALGQGPQFIFQYYEEEERQRGNFPDRFSGHQFPNYSSELNVNALLLGDSALYLCASSHWAGELFFGEGSRLTVL.

This clonotype has only a few counts. The chain recombines TRBV5-1 with TRBJ2-3; D ambiguous. The CDR3 has 15 residues. With 2 bases removed from V and 2 bases from J, the gap between germline ends came to 12 bases. Germline V gives CDR1 SGHRS, CDR2 YFSETQ. CDR3 loop: CASSLATGDTDTQYF. CDR3 nucleotides: TGCGCCAGCAGCTTAGCGACTGGAGACACAGATACGCAGTATTTT.

The chain uses TRBV18 and TRBJ2-7; D call uncertain. Looked up from germline, CDR1 is KGHSH and CDR2 is LQKENI. Trimming left V 3 bases short and J 6 bases short, with 9 bases between. CDR3 length: 12 residues. The CDR3 sequence: CASSPSFVEQYF. The CDR3 nucleotides read TGTGCCAGCTCACCCTCCTTCGTCGAGCAGTACTTC.

This clonotype has just a few counts. The genes are TRBV29-1 and TRBJ2-1; maybe TRBD2 (6 bases). The length of the CDR3 is 12 residues. Trimming removed 1 base at V and 12 bases at J, with 13 bases between. Germline V gene data show CDR1 as SQVTM and CDR2 as ANQGSEA. The CDR3 bases are TGCAGCGTTGAAGCGGGACTCATCCGGCAGTTCTTC. It encodes CSVEAGLIRQFF.

The chain joins TRBV4-3 to TRBJ2-7; 9 nucleotides align to TRBD2. Trimming cost V 0 bases and J 1 base; bases outside gene matches: 7. Germline V gene sequence: CDR1 LGHNA, CDR2 YSLEER. The CDR3 totals 17 residues. The CDR3 is CASSQDAGGDESYEQYF. The DNA of the CDR3 is TGCGCCAGCAGCCAAGATGCGGGAGGGGACGAATCCTACGAGCAGTACTTC.

This clonotype was observed a handful of times. The V and J genes are TRBV7-2 and TRBJ2-5; no clear D. Germline CDR1 SGHTA, CDR2 FQGNSA. The V end lost 0 bases, the J end lost 6 bases, and 5 bases lay between the germline ends. CDR3 length: 12 residues. The CDR3 spells CASSLAGQTQYF. The CDR3 DNA is TGTGCCAGCAGCTTAGCCGGACAGACCCAGTACTTC. The full variable domain, rest sourced from reference TRBV7-2 and TRBJ2-5, is GAGVSQSPSNKVTEKGKDVELRCDPISGHTALYWYRQSLGQGLEFLIYFQGNSAPDKSGLPSDRFSAERTGGSVSTLTIQRTQQEDSAVYLCASSLAGQTQYFGPGTRLLVL.

This clonotype was counted only a few times. The chain is built from TRBV18 and TRBJ1-1; D unresolved. CDR3 size: 15 residues. Looked up from germline, CDR1 is KGHSH and CDR2 is LQKENI. The V gene lost 5 bases and the J gene lost 0 bases, with 13 bases spanning the gap. The CDR3 coding sequence is TGTGCCAGCTCATCCCGGACCGTACTGAACACTGAAGCTTTCTTT. Amino acids: CASSSRTVLNTEAFF.